The 2 T cell receptor beta chains reported below all come from one sample, sequenced in a study of human T cells and chemical hapten exposure. TCRdb itself ran the RACE reads through MiXCR, one entry per CDR3 protein. The data show more than 95,000 distinct CDR3 sequences, about 12% seen once. The time point was: patch test 1, 2 weeks after DPC sensitization. As for treatment: therapeutic diphenylcyclopropenone sensitization with weekly scalp DPC. Sequencing was performed on whole blood, taken in connection with sensitization to the hapten diphenylcyclopropenone (DPC). Receptors were obtained from a woman aged 45-60 years with alopecia areata. Some clones in this sample may be carry-over from other donors' samples.

This clonotype was counted many times. The chain is built from TRBV20-1 and TRBJ1-2; the D gene is possibly TRBD1 (5 bases). CDR3 size: 10 residues. V lost 6 bases and J lost 8, with 10 bases in between. Germline CDR1 and CDR2: DFQATT and SNEGSKA (reference sequence). CDR3 coding DNA: TGCAGTGCCTGGGACTCCGGCTACACCTTC. Its protein is CSAWDSGYTF.

In regard to this clonotype: At one boundary the junction diverges from the germline segment, which might be a read error. The chain is built from TRBV28 and TRBJ2-3, with D maybe TRBD2 (6 bases). The germline V gene encodes CDR1 MDHEN and CDR2 SYDVKM. The CDR3 spans 17 residues. CDR3 amino acids: CASSLKPGERSSNTQCF. The CDR3 nucleotides are TGTGCCAGCAGCCTAAAACCGGGGGAACGGTCTTCTAATACGCAGTGTTTT.